The 21 T cell receptor beta chains reported below all come from one sample, sequenced in a study of blood T cell repertoires in COVID-19. Libraries were prepared by immunoSEQ multiplex PCR; TCRdb keeps only in-frame clonotypes and omits some of them. The sample lists tens of thousands of clones, around 78% occurring once. Sequencing used peripheral blood. These receptors originate from a human donor in a cohort sampled during active COVID-19.

CDR3 protein: CAGGTANTEAFF. The CDR3, as DNA: TGTGCCGGCGGGACAGCGAACACTGAAGCTTTCTTT. The chain employs TRBV5-4 and TRBJ1-1; 7 bases are a match to TRBD1. After removal of 10 bases from V and 1 base from J, the junction contained 4 bases not matched to a gene. The CDR3 totals 12 residues. From germline, CDR1 is SGHNT and CDR2 YYREEE (reference sequence).

This chain links TRBV5-1 with TRBJ1-6; 10 nucleotides align to TRBD1. This CDR3 has 15 residues. Germline CDR1 and CDR2: SGHRS and YFSETQ. Trimming took 3 bases from V and 6 from J; bases not matched to a gene: 3. CDR3 sequence: CASSSRDRGNSPLHF. CDR3 sequence (DNA): TGCGCCAGCAGCTCGAGGGACAGGGGTAATTCACCCCTCCACTTT.

This chain uses TRBV7-9 with TRBJ2-2; D call uncertain. The CDR3 length is 12 residues. V lost 11 bases to trimming and J lost 4 bases, with 11 bases between them. CDR1 is SEHNR and CDR2 is FQNEAQ in the germline V gene (reference sequence). Written as DNA, the CDR3 is TGTGCCCAGAACGGCGGCACCGGGGAGCTGTTTTTT. Its protein product is CAQNGGTGELFF.

The rearrangement uses TRBV30 and TRBJ1-4; 10 bases align to TRBD1. J lost 9 bases, V lost 0 bases, and 16 bases had no gene match. Germline V lookup: CDR1 GTSNPN, CDR2 SVGIG (reference sequence). This CDR3 spans 18 amino acids. The CDR3 DNA is TGTGCCTGGAGTGTATCCGGGACAGGGGCCAGACCCAATCAAAAACTGTTTTTT. This gives the protein CAWSVSGTGARPNQKLFF. The full variable domain, with the rest looked up from reference TRBV30 and TRBJ1-4, is SQTIHQWPATLVQPVGSPLSLECTVEGTSNPNLYWYRQAAGRGLQLLFYSVGIGQISSEVPQNLSASRPQDRQFILSSKKLLLSDSGFYLCAWSVSGTGARPNQKLFFGSGTQLSVL.

The rearrangement joins TRBV7-9 to TRBJ1-4; the match to TRBD1 covers 7 bases. The junction had 12 bases not matched to a gene; V was cut back by 4 bases and J by 7 bases. The length of the CDR3 is 16 residues. Germline V gene data show CDR1 as SEHNR and CDR2 as FQNEAQ (reference sequence). In DNA, the CDR3 is TGTGCCAGCAGCTATCACGACAGGGCGGGAAGTGAAAAACTGTTTTTT. Its translation: CASSYHDRAGSEKLFF.

The V gene is TRBV27, the J gene TRBJ1-1; D is possibly TRBD1 (5 bases). Between the trimmed V and J ends, which lost 4 bases and 4 bases, there was a span of 13 bases. CDR1 is MNHEY and CDR2 is SMNVEV in the germline V gene (reference sequence). The CDR3 is 14 amino acids. The DNA of the CDR3 is TGTGCCAGCAGTTCGGCGGCAGGGCGCACTGAAGCTTTCTTT. Amino acids: CASSSAAGRTEAFF.

The chain employs TRBV27 and TRBJ1-2, with 8 nucleotides matching TRBD1. Germline V lookup: CDR1 MNHEY, CDR2 SMNVEV (reference sequence). The CDR3 runs 13 residues. The junction had 6 bases not matched to a gene; V was cut back by 2 bases and J by 10 bases. The CDR3 DNA is TGTGCCAGCAGTTTACGACAGGGGAACCTCTACACCTTC. It translates to CASSLRQGNLYTF.

The gene calls are TRBV6-6 and TRBJ2-7; D gene unclear. The length of the CDR3 is 12 residues. V lost 6 bases and J 0 bases, leaving 6 bases between the germline ends. Germline CDR1 MNHNY, CDR2 SVGAGI (reference sequence). The CDR3 sequence: CASRPSSYEQYF. DNA for the CDR3: TGTGCCAGCAGACCCAGCTCCTACGAGCAGTACTTC.

This clone has a single count. The chain combines TRBV6-1 with TRBJ2-7; 7 nucleotides align to TRBD1. The CDR3 is 15 residues long. Germline V gene data show CDR1 as MNHNS and CDR2 as SASEGT. The junction had 2 bases not matched to a gene; V was cut back by 0 bases and J by 0 bases. CDR3 nucleotide sequence: TGTGCCAGCAGTGAAGCGACAGGGAACTCCTACGAGCAGTACTTC. It translates to CASSEATGNSYEQYF.

This chain's CDR3 is CASSRGLAGGYEQYF. The CDR3 DNA reads as TGCGCCAGCAGCCGCGGACTAGCGGGAGGTTACGAGCAGTACTTC. The rearrangement links TRBV4-3 to TRBJ2-7, with TRBD2 identical over 14 bases. J was trimmed by 4 bases and V by 4 bases; bases with no gene match: 3. Germline CDR1 is LGHNA and CDR2 is YSLEER. This CDR3 is 15 amino acids long.

The CDR3: CASSLAGQGSSNYGYTF. The CDR3, as DNA: TGTGCCAGCAGCTTAGCTGGACAGGGATCCTCTAACTATGGCTACACCTTC. The chain joins TRBV7-9 to TRBJ1-2, with 8 nucleotides matching TRBD1. Losses at the gene ends were 0 bases for V and 0 bases for J; bases not matched to a gene: 6. There are 17 residues in the CDR3. Germline V gene sequence: CDR1 SEHNR, CDR2 FQNEAQ (reference sequence).

V is TRBV6-5 and J is TRBJ2-7, with 7 bases fitting TRBD2. This CDR3 comprises 15 residues. V was pared by 3 bases and J by 12 bases, with 17 bases of the junction left unmatched. Germline V gene sequence: CDR1 MNHEY, CDR2 SVGAGI. Here the CDR3 DNA reads TGTGCCAGCAGTTATCGCTCCACCCCTGGGGGGGGGTGGTACTTC. This codes for CASSYRSTPGGGWYF.

This chain connects TRBV5-1 to TRBJ1-2; 9 bases are a match to TRBD1. V was pared by 2 bases and J by 1 base, with 9 bases of the junction left unmatched. This CDR3 region has 17 residues. Germline V CDR1 and CDR2: SGHRS, YFSETQ. The CDR3 sequence: CASSLGQGRHRNYGYTF. DNA of the CDR3: TGCGCCAGCAGCTTAGGACAGGGGCGCCACCGTAACTATGGCTACACCTTC.

This clone was counted between two and nine times. CDR3 loop: CASSLVGWGGSNQPQHF. Written as DNA, the CDR3 is TGTGCCAGCAGCTTAGTAGGATGGGGAGGCAGCAATCAGCCCCAGCATTTT. The chain couples TRBV7-2 to TRBJ1-5, with no clear D. CDR3 length equals 17 residues. V was cut by 1 base and J by 1 base, with 14 bases left in between. Germline values: CDR1 SGHTA, CDR2 FQGNSA. Looking up the rest from reference TRBV7-2 and TRBJ1-5 gives the full variable domain: GAGVSQSPSNKVTEKGKDVELRCDPISGHTALYWYRQSLGQGLEFLIYFQGNSAPDKSGLPSDRFSAERTGGSVSTLTIQRTQQEDSAVYLCASSLVGWGGSNQPQHFGDGTRLSIL.

Comments on this clone: It may be a read error: a sequence one base away is much more abundant. This rearrangement joins TRBV28 to TRBJ1-1; D unclear. Trimming took off 2 bases at V and 1 base at J, with 2 bases between the two ends. The CDR3 extends over 12 amino acids. Germline assignment: CDR1 MDHEN and CDR2 SYDVKM. The CDR3 nucleotides read TGTGCCAGCAGTTTACAGAACACTGAAGCTTTCTTT. It is translated as CASSLQNTEAFF.

The chain couples TRBV7-9 to TRBJ2-7; a possible D gene is TRBD1 (6 bases). Per germline, CDR1 SEHNR and CDR2 FQNEAQ (reference sequence). Trimming took 5 bases from V and 3 from J, leaving 8 bases between them. CDR3 length: 12 residues. CDR3 sequence (DNA): TGTGCCAGCAGCCCGACAGGCTACGAGCAGTACTTC. Encoded protein: CASSPTGYEQYF. Variable domain in full (rest from reference TRBV7-9 and TRBJ2-7): DTGVSQNPRHKITKRGQNVTFRCDPISEHNRLYWYRQTLGQGPEFLTYFQNEAQLEKSRLLSDRFSAERPKGSFSTLEIQRTEQGDSAMYLCASSPTGYEQYFGPGTRLTVT.

The J gene is TRBJ2-3, the V gene TRBV4-3; D remains unclear. The CDR3 contains 15 residues. Germline values: CDR1 LGHNA, CDR2 YSLEER. V was clipped by 0 bases and J by 0 bases, with 7 bases between them. This chain's CDR3 is CASSQEARSTDTQYF. For the CDR3, the DNA is TGCGCCAGCAGCCAAGAGGCCAGGAGCACAGATACGCAGTATTTT.

V and J are TRBV11-2 and TRBJ1-2; 11 bases map to TRBD1. Germline CDR1 SGHAT, CDR2 FQNNGV. The CDR3 sequence is 17 residues long. V lost 5 bases to trimming and J lost 1 base; unmatched junction nucleotides: 9. The CDR3 sequence: CASSGGTGGIFNYGYTF. The CDR3 DNA reads as TGTGCCAGCAGCGGTGGGACAGGGGGGATCTTTAACTATGGCTACACCTTC.

J is TRBJ1-2 and V is TRBV6-2 or TRBV6-3; no definite D call. V was clipped by 7 bases and J by 4 bases, with 19 bases between them. Germline V gene data show CDR1 as MNHEY and CDR2 as SVGEGT. The CDR3 has 15 residues. CDR3: CASIPRGQRFYGYTF. The CDR3 DNA sequence: TGTGCCAGCATCCCTCGAGGGCAGAGATTCTATGGCTACACCTTC.

This sequence joins TRBV29-1 and TRBJ2-5; D may be TRBD1 (5 bases). Trimming pared 6 bases from V and 0 bases from J, leaving 11 bases between. The CDR3 totals 13 residues. Looked up from germline, CDR1 is SQVTM and CDR2 is ANQGSEA. This CDR3 is CSVPQTDQETQYF. CDR3 nucleotide sequence: TGCAGCGTACCACAGACAGACCAAGAGACCCAGTACTTC.

V and J are TRBV5-8 and TRBJ1-5; TRBD1 matches at 8 bases. There are 16 residues in the CDR3. The J segment lost 3 bases and the V segment lost 4 bases, leaving 9 bases of the junction unmatched. Germline V lookup: CDR1 SGHTS, CDR2 YDEGEE. The chain's CDR3 is CASSTDRGTHNQPQHF. The CDR3 coding sequence is TGTGCCAGCAGCACAGACAGGGGTACACACAATCAGCCCCAGCATTTT.